These 18 T cell receptor beta chains share one sample of origin, sequenced in a study of memory CD4+ T cells and cytomegalovirus serostatus. Single viable CD3+CD4+CD8-CD45RO+ cells were sorted as the memory CD4+ T cells. TCRdb keeps only in-frame clones here, not all; method: immunoSEQ multiplex PCR. The sample lists 65,000 to 95,000 clones; roughly 80% were seen once. Sequencing was performed on memory CD4+ T cells from blood. These TCRs come from an adult in good health and CMV-seronegative.

The V and J genes are TRBV27 and TRBJ1-1; TRBD1 agrees at 8 bases. The CDR3 sequence is 15 residues long. Germline lookup yields CDR1 MNHEY and CDR2 SMNVEV (reference sequence). J gave up 0 bases and V 9 bases, and 9 bases lay outside the gene matches. CDR3 sequence (DNA): TGTGCCAGTTCGGACAGGGTAGGAGTGAACACTGAAGCTTTCTTT. It yields the protein CASSDRVGVNTEAFF.

The V gene is TRBV28, the J gene TRBJ2-7, with 11 bases identical to TRBD1. With 6 bases clipped from V and 2 bases from J, the junction kept 6 bases outside the gene matches. Germline lookup yields CDR1 MDHEN and CDR2 SYDVKM. The CDR3 length is 15 residues. Here the CDR3 DNA reads TGTGCCAGCAGACCCCTGGGACAGGGGGCCTACGAGCAGTACTTC. Residues: CASRPLGQGAYEQYF.

V gene TRBV18 combines with J gene TRBJ1-4, with D possibly TRBD1 on 6 matching bases. The V end was cut by 4 bases, the J end by 8 bases, with 11 bases between. The CDR3 is 13 amino acids. CDR1 and CDR2 from the germline V gene are KGHSH and LQKENI. The CDR3 here is CASSRGQEEKLFF. In nucleotides, the CDR3 is TGTGCCAGCTCACGGGGGCAGGAGGAAAAACTGTTTTTT. Using reference TRBV18 and TRBJ1-4 for the parts outside the CDR3, the full variable domain is NAGVMQNPRHLVRRRGQEARLRCSPMKGHSHVYWYRQLPEEGLKFMVYLQKENIIDESGMPKERFSAEFPKEGPSILRIQQVVRGDSAAYFCASSRGQEEKLFFGSGTQLSVL.

V and J are TRBV5-8 and TRBJ2-4, with D perhaps being TRBD1 or TRBD2 (6 bases each). The CDR3 contains 17 residues. The V gene's germline CDR1 is SGHTS and CDR2 YDEGEE. The germline V and J ends were trimmed by 1 base and 0 bases, with 14 bases remaining between them. The CDR3 sequence is CASSLFRGGEAKNIQYF. CDR3 bases: TGTGCCAGCAGCTTGTTCAGGGGAGGTGAAGCCAAAAACATTCAGTACTTC.

The gene calls are TRBV7-3 and TRBJ2-2, with a possible D match to TRBD2 (5 bases). The CDR3 loop spans 12 amino acids. The germline CDR1 and CDR2 sequences are SGHTA and FQGTGA. V lost 4 bases, J lost 6 bases, and 6 bases lay in between. The DNA of the CDR3 is TGTGCCAGCAGCTCGGGATCCGGGGAGCTGTTTTTT. Translation gives CASSSGSGELFF.

The rearrangement uses TRBV7-8 and TRBJ2-2, with a tentative D call TRBD2 (5 bases). Germline values: CDR1 SGHVS, CDR2 FQNEAQ. V was cut by 5 bases and J by 2 bases, with 9 bases left in between. CDR3 length equals 14 residues. CDR3 nucleotides: TGTGCCAGCAGCCTCAGCGGAAACACCGGGGAGCTGTTTTTT. Protein sequence: CASSLSGNTGELFF.

The rearrangement links TRBV7-3 to TRBJ1-2; 8 bases are a match to TRBD1. Germline V gene sequence: CDR1 SGHTA, CDR2 FQGTGA. With 6 bases clipped from V and 4 bases from J, the junction kept 10 bases outside the gene matches. The CDR3 is made up of 15 amino acids. The CDR3 here is CASRPTGTGGYGYTF. The CDR3 region has the DNA TGTGCCAGCAGGCCTACCGGGACAGGTGGCTATGGCTACACCTTC.

The gene calls are TRBV4-1 and TRBJ2-1; D remains ambiguous. Germline CDR1 reads MGHRA; CDR2 reads YSYEKL. CDR3 length: 17 residues. With 0 bases removed from V and 4 bases from J, the gap between germline ends came to 16 bases. CDR3 nucleotides: TGCGCCAGCAGCCAAGATCTCTTCCCGCAGCTATACAATGAGCAGTTCTTC. Amino acids: CASSQDLFPQLYNEQFF.

DNA for the CDR3: TGCGCCAGCAGTGAGTCGAGAGACAGGGGCACCGGGGAGCTGTTTTTT. Protein sequence: CASSESRDRGTGELFF. The rearrangement links TRBV10-2 to TRBJ2-2, with 8 bases fitting TRBD1. Trimming took 0 bases from V and 4 from J; bases not matched to a gene: 4. This CDR3 has 16 amino acids. Per the germline V gene, CDR1 is WSHSY and CDR2 is SAAADI.

The CDR3 protein is CASSLDRAGAGELFF. The CDR3 bases are TGCGCCAGCAGCTTGGACAGGGCGGGGGCCGGGGAGCTGTTTTTT. The J gene is TRBJ2-2, the V gene TRBV5-1; a possible D gene is TRBD2 (7 bases). Germline CDR1 and CDR2: SGHRS and YFSETQ. V lost 0 bases, J lost 6 bases, and 12 bases lay in between. The CDR3 is 15 residues long.

This sequence joins TRBV10-3 and TRBJ1-2, with 7 bases fitting TRBD1. This CDR3 comprises 14 residues. V trimming: 0 bases; J trimming: 6 bases; junction bases outside the gene matches: 4. Per the germline V gene, CDR1 is ENHRY and CDR2 is SYGVKD. CDR3 sequence: CAISESTGTDGYTF. Written as DNA, the CDR3 is TGTGCCATCAGTGAGTCGACAGGGACAGATGGCTACACCTTC.

The J gene is TRBJ2-3, the V gene TRBV6-4; 10 nucleotides match TRBD2. Germline lookup yields CDR1 MRHNA and CDR2 SNTAGT. After removal of 0 bases from V and 5 bases from J, the junction contained 5 bases not matched to a gene. The CDR3 is made up of 16 amino acids. The CDR3 DNA sequence: TGTGCCAGCAGTGACTCGTCACTAGCGGGGAGAGATACGCAGTATTTT. Encoded protein: CASSDSSLAGRDTQYF.

The chain recombines TRBV29-1 with TRBJ1-1; 9 bases match TRBD1. With 7 bases clipped from V and 6 bases from J, the junction kept 9 bases outside the gene matches. CDR3 length: 13 amino acids. The V gene's germline CDR1 is SQVTM and CDR2 ANQGSEA. The DNA for the CDR3 is TGCAGCGCCGTGGACAGGGGAAAGTCTGAAGCTTTCTTT. Amino acid sequence: CSAVDRGKSEAFF.

The chain employs TRBV4-1 and TRBJ1-5; 11 bases are a match to TRBD1. The germline CDR1 and CDR2 sequences are MGHRA and YSYEKL. There are 16 residues in the CDR3. The V gene end was trimmed by 2 bases and the J gene end by 5 bases; junction bases not matched to a gene: 5. This CDR3 reads CASSQPGQGGYQPQHF. The CDR3 DNA reads as TGCGCCAGCAGCCAACCGGGACAGGGGGGATATCAGCCCCAGCATTTT.

V usage is TRBV4-1 and J usage is TRBJ1-1; TRBD1 aligns across 8 bases. This CDR3 is 13 amino acids long. V lost 6 bases and J lost 1; bases outside the gene matches: 1. Germline assignment: CDR1 MGHRA and CDR2 YSYEKL. The CDR3 here is CASRGTGNTEAFF. CDR3 sequence (DNA): TGCGCCAGCAGGGGGACAGGGAACACTGAAGCTTTCTTT.

The chain carries TRBV10-3 and TRBJ1-4, with D tentatively TRBD1 (6 bases). The CDR3 is made up of 15 amino acids. V shed 6 bases and J shed 8 bases, with 19 bases lying between them. Germline values: CDR1 ENHRY, CDR2 SYGVKD. Here the CDR3 reads CAISPDNSRGEKLFF. In DNA form, the CDR3 reads TGTGCCATCAGCCCGGATAATTCCAGGGGCGAAAAACTGTTTTTT.

V usage is TRBV29-1 and J usage is TRBJ1-3; D call uncertain. This CDR3 contains 13 residues. The germline gives CDR1 SQVTM, CDR2 ANQGSEA. V was shortened by 4 bases and J by 1 base, with 8 bases between the two germline ends. CDR3 sequence reads: CSVGGGSGNTIYF. The CDR3, as DNA: TGCAGCGTTGGAGGAGGGTCTGGAAACACCATATATTTT. The variable domain in full, with the rest retrieved from reference TRBV29-1 and TRBJ1-3, is SAVISQKPSRDICQRGTSLTIQCQVDSQVTMMFWYRQQPGQSLTLIATANQGSEATYESGFVIDKFPISRPNLTFSTLTVSNMSPEDSSIYLCSVGGGSGNTIYFGEGSWLTVV.

V usage is TRBV10-3 and J usage is TRBJ2-3, with D maybe TRBD1 (5 bases). Germline loops: CDR1 ENHRY, CDR2 SYGVKD. The CDR3 totals 15 residues. V lost 3 bases, J lost 0 bases, and 10 bases lay in between. CDR3 DNA sequence: TGTGCCATCAGTGAAGGGCAGGGAAGCACAGATACGCAGTATTTT. Its translation is CAISEGQGSTDTQYF.